The next 31 T cell receptor beta chains were all read from a single sample in a study of CD8+CD57+ T cells in acquired aplastic anemia. Individuals selected for sequencing had exhibited CD8+CD57+ cell expansion on flow cytometry. The template used for profiling TCR beta VDJ and CDR3 was genomic DNA. TCRdb re-analysed the reads in MiXCR, keeping a single row per CDR3 protein. The repertoire holds some 150,000 distinct CDR3 sequences, with around half as singletons. Specimen: sorted CD4+, CD8+, or CD8+CD57+ T cells (not recorded which) from PBMCs. The source of these receptors is a human donor with aplastic anemia.

This clonotype has at least ten counts. CDR3 sequence (DNA): TGCAGTGCTAGCGCCAGGGGCAATCAGCCCCAGCATTTT. Residues: CSASARGNQPQHF. The rearrangement links TRBV20-1 to TRBJ1-5, with D possibly matching TRBD1 (5 bases). CDR3 length: 13 residues. Germline V lookup: CDR1 DFQATT, CDR2 SNEGSKA (reference sequence). V lost 3 bases, J lost 2 bases, and 8 bases lay in between.

The chain couples TRBV9 to TRBJ2-1, with D unclear. Germline V gene sequence: CDR1 SGDLS, CDR2 YYNGEE. The CDR3 is 15 amino acids. The V and J ends lost 0 bases and 6 bases respectively, with 13 bases between them. This CDR3 reads CASSVGGGRFNEQFF. The CDR3 DNA reads as TGTGCCAGCAGCGTAGGGGGTGGTAGGTTCAATGAGCAGTTCTTC.

This clonotype has ten or more counts. The chain couples TRBV7-9 to TRBJ2-1, with TRBD1 matching over 8 bases. Per the germline V gene, CDR1 is SEHNR and CDR2 is FQNEAQ (reference sequence). Trimming took 2 bases from V and 5 from J; bases not matched to a gene: 11. The CDR3 length is 17 residues. CDR3 sequence: CASSLLDRGTHNNEQFF. DNA of the CDR3: TGTGCCAGCAGCTTACTAGACAGGGGAACTCACAACAATGAGCAGTTCTTC.

This clonotype was observed a single time. The chain recombines TRBV19 with TRBJ1-1, with D hard to call. Germline CDR1 and CDR2: LNHDA and SQIVND (reference sequence). The CDR3 covers 14 residues. Trimming cost V 7 bases and J 6 bases, with 18 bases left between them. The CDR3: CASTMGLGIAEAFF. In DNA, the CDR3 is TGTGCCAGTACTATGGGGTTAGGGATCGCTGAAGCTTTCTTT.

The J gene is TRBJ2-2, the V gene TRBV29-1, with a weak D call TRBD2 (5 bases). CDR1 SQVTM and CDR2 ANQGSEA come from the germline V gene. The CDR3 covers 14 residues. Trimming took off 6 bases at V and 0 bases at J, with 11 bases between the two ends. The CDR3 coding sequence is TGCAGCGTGGACTCTCCCTCGAACACCGGGGAGCTGTTTTTT. This encodes CSVDSPSNTGELFF.

The chain uses TRBV7-2 and TRBJ2-7; D possibly corresponds to TRBD2 (5 bases). CDR1 SGHTA and CDR2 FQGNSA come from the germline V gene. V was shortened by 1 base and J by 5 bases, with 9 bases between the two germline ends. The CDR3 has 13 residues. CDR3 protein: CASSLDSGDEQYF. CDR3 sequence (DNA): TGTGCCAGCAGCTTAGATTCCGGGGACGAGCAGTACTTC.

The chain links TRBV9 to TRBJ2-5; 7 positions match TRBD2. This CDR3 comprises 15 residues. J was trimmed by 7 bases and V by 0 bases; bases with no gene match: 9. In germline, CDR1 is SGDLS, CDR2 YYNGEE. CDR3 loop: CASSVAGGGAGTQYF. DNA for the CDR3: TGTGCCAGCAGCGTAGCGGGCGGGGGAGCTGGGACCCAGTACTTC.

The genes are TRBV7-9 and TRBJ2-7; D not certain. Trimming left V 3 bases short and J 7 bases short, with 13 bases between. The CDR3 is 13 residues long. Germline V gene lookup returns CDR1 SEHNR and CDR2 FQNEAQ (reference sequence). CDR3 in DNA: TGTGCCAGCAGCTTGAGCCACCCCGGAGAGCAGTACTTC. Translated, it gives CASSLSHPGEQYF.

This chain joins TRBV29-1 and TRBJ2-1; 8 bases fit TRBD2. The CDR3 extends over 16 amino acids. V dropped 7 bases and J dropped 0; count of bases not matched to a gene: 11. Germline loops: CDR1 SQVTM, CDR2 ANQGSEA. CDR3 in amino acids: CSAAGGLLSSYNEQFF. CDR3 nucleotides: TGCAGCGCCGCGGGGGGCCTCCTTAGCTCCTACAATGAGCAGTTCTTC.

This clonotype showed up just a few times. The chain has TRBV19 and TRBJ2-7, with D unclear. Trimming removed 2 bases at V and 3 bases at J, with 8 bases between. The CDR3 runs 13 residues. Germline V gene sequence: CDR1 LNHDA, CDR2 SQIVND (reference sequence). The CDR3 DNA reads as TGTGCCAGTAGTATAACTATCGGCTACGAGCAGTACTTC. Encoded protein: CASSITIGYEQYF. Variable domain in full (rest from reference TRBV19 and TRBJ2-7): DGGITQSPKYLFRKEGQNVTLSCEQNLNHDAMYWYRQDPGQGLRLIYYSQIVNDFQKGDIAEGYSVSREKKESFPLTVTSAQKNPTAFYLCASSITIGYEQYFGPGTRLTVT.

As for this clonotype: Since a much larger clone is just one base distant, this may be a read error. The rearrangement uses TRBV12-3 or TRBV12-4 and TRBJ1-1; D possibly corresponds to TRBD1 (5 bases). The CDR3 extends over 14 amino acids. The CDR3 sequence is CASILGVLDTEVFF. The CDR3 coding sequence is TGTGCCAGCATCCTAGGGGTTTTAGACACTGAAGTTTTCTTT.

Many counts were recorded for this clonotype. This chain joins TRBV6-1 and TRBJ1-2, with 7 bases fitting TRBD1. CDR3 length equals 14 residues. V gave up 6 bases and J gave up 4 bases; unmatched junction bases: 8. Germline loops: CDR1 MNHNS, CDR2 SASEGT. Here the CDR3 DNA reads TGTGCCAGCAGAGCCAGGACAGGTGCCTATGGCTACACCTTC. This codes for CASRARTGAYGYTF.

The V call is TRBV24-1, the J call TRBJ2-7; TRBD2 matches 11 bases. This CDR3 contains 14 residues. CDR1 and CDR2 from the germline V gene are KGHDR and SFDVKD. V shed 4 bases and J 4 bases; nucleotides not matched to a gene: 2. The CDR3 loop is CATSDASGRYEQYF. As DNA, the CDR3 is TGTGCCACCAGTGACGCTAGCGGGAGGTACGAGCAGTACTTC.

The table lists this clonotype with many counts. V is TRBV9 and J is TRBJ1-1; D gene uncertain. Germline values: CDR1 SGDLS, CDR2 YYNGEE. The CDR3 is 19 amino acids. Trimming stripped 4 bases from V and 0 bases from J, with 25 bases between. In DNA, the CDR3 is TGTGCCAGCAGCCGTACCAACACTCCACGTCACGGGATGAACACTGAAGCTTTCTTT. Encoded protein: CASSRTNTPRHGMNTEAFF. Full variable domain (missing parts from reference TRBV9 and TRBJ1-1): DSGVTQTPKHLITATGQRVTLRCSPRSGDLSVYWYQQSLDQGLQFLIQYYNGEERAKGNILERFSAQQFPDLHSELNLSSLELGDSALYFCASSRTNTPRHGMNTEAFFGQGTRLTVV.

The V and J genes are TRBV7-9 and TRBJ2-3, with a possible D match to TRBD2 (7 bases). CDR1 SEHNR and CDR2 FQNEAQ come from the germline V gene (reference sequence). This CDR3 is 13 amino acids long. The V end was cut by 5 bases, the J end by 4 bases, with 10 bases between. The CDR3 bases are TGTGCCAGCAGCCAAGGGGGGGCAGATACGCAGTATTTT. Encoded protein: CASSQGGADTQYF.

The CDR3 sequence is CSARDWADSYYGYTF. The CDR3 DNA sequence: TGCAGTGCTAGAGATTGGGCAGACAGTTACTATGGCTACACCTTC. The chain combines TRBV20-1 with TRBJ1-2, with D possibly being TRBD1 (5 bases). Germline CDR1 reads DFQATT; CDR2 reads SNEGSKA (reference sequence). The CDR3 consists of 15 residues. V lost 0 bases to trimming and J lost 3 bases, with 14 bases between them.

V usage is TRBV7-9 and J usage is TRBJ2-3; TRBD2 matches 7 bases. Trimming cost V 3 bases and J 6 bases; bases outside gene matches: 6. Germline V gives CDR1 SEHNR, CDR2 FQNEAQ (reference sequence). This CDR3 has 14 residues. The CDR3 is CASSLRTSVDTQYF. The CDR3 nucleotides are TGTGCCAGCAGCTTGCGGACTAGTGTGGATACGCAGTATTTT. Full variable domain (outside the CDR3, taken from reference TRBV7-9 and TRBJ2-3): DTGVSQNPRHKITKRGQNVTFRCDPISEHNRLYWYRQTLGQGPEFLTYFQNEAQLEKSRLLSDRFSAERPKGSFSTLEIQRTEQGDSAMYLCASSLRTSVDTQYFGPGTRLTVL.

The chain recombines TRBV9 with TRBJ1-6; D remains ambiguous. Germline CDR1 SGDLS, CDR2 YYNGEE. Trimming pared 2 bases from V and 6 bases from J, leaving 3 bases between. The CDR3 length is 12 residues. As DNA, the CDR3 is TGTGCCAGCAGCGTTGGTAATTCACCCCTCCACTTT. Its protein product is CASSVGNSPLHF.

There are many counts of this clonotype. This chain joins TRBV10-3 and TRBJ2-3, with 8 positions matching TRBD2. The CDR3 length is 13 residues. From germline, CDR1 is ENHRY and CDR2 SYGVKD. Trimming at V came to 11 bases and at J to 3 bases, leaving 7 bases not matched to a gene. CDR3 region: CAHSGGITDTQYF. DNA for the CDR3: TGTGCCCACAGCGGGGGAATTACAGATACGCAGTATTTT.

The rearrangement uses TRBV7-8 and TRBJ1-1; D uncertain. The V gene lost 5 bases and the J gene lost 5 bases, with 15 bases spanning the gap. Germline-derived CDR1 and CDR2 are SGHVS and FQNEAQ. CDR3 length: 14 residues. CDR3 DNA: TGTGCCAGCAGCCCTACAATCGTCGAAACTGAAGCTTTCTTT. Its translation: CASSPTIVETEAFF. Based on the CDR3 plus reference TRBV7-8 and TRBJ1-1, the full variable domain is GAGVSQSPRYKVAKRGQDVALRCDPISGHVSLFWYQQALGQGPEFLTYFQNEAQLDKSGLPSDRFFAERPEGSVSTLKIQRTQQEDSAVYLCASSPTIVETEAFFGQGTRLTVV.

On this clonotype itself: Sequence at one end of the junction differs from germline and may be a read error. The CDR3 nucleotides read TGCGCCAGCAGCTTGGTCAGGGCGGCCTACGAGCAGTACTTC. Translation: CASSLVRAAYEQYF. The V call is TRBV5-4, the J call TRBJ2-7, with D possibly matching TRBD1 (5 bases). The CDR3 consists of 14 residues. Germline V gives CDR1 SGHNT, CDR2 YYREEE (reference sequence).

This chain joins TRBV6-1 and TRBJ1-6; D perhaps matches TRBD1 (5 bases). V lost 3 bases, J lost 10 bases, and 13 bases lay in between. The CDR3 has 14 amino acids. CDR1 is MNHNS, CDR2 SASEGT, per germline. The CDR3 here is CASSDGGERSPLHF. CDR3 DNA: TGTGCCAGCAGTGATGGGGGGGAGAGATCACCCCTCCACTTT.

This clonotype was observed many times. The chain combines TRBV25-1 with TRBJ1-1; no clear D. Trimming took 2 bases from V and 4 from J, leaving 8 bases between them. Germline CDR1 and CDR2: MGHDK and SYGVNS. The CDR3 runs 13 residues. CDR3 sequence: CASSEQVGTEAFF. The CDR3 bases are TGTGCCAGCAGTGAACAGGTCGGCACTGAAGCTTTCTTT.

In its sample, this clonotype was seen a few times. The chain uses TRBV7-2 and TRBJ2-5; no clear D gene. V shed 5 bases and J shed 7 bases, with 11 bases lying between them. Germline CDR1 reads SGHTA; CDR2 reads FQGNSA. CDR3 length equals 12 residues. CDR3 sequence: CASSQDLWTQYF. The CDR3 DNA sequence: TGTGCCAGCAGCCAAGATCTTTGGACCCAGTACTTC.

This clonotype was counted many times. This chain connects TRBV10-3 to TRBJ1-2; D unresolved. The germline gives CDR1 ENHRY, CDR2 SYGVKD. There are 12 residues in the CDR3. V was cut by 2 bases and J by 7 bases, with 8 bases left in between. Here the CDR3 DNA reads TGTGCCATCAGTGAGGCTACATCTGGCTACACCTTC. Its translation: CAISEATSGYTF.

In DNA form, the CDR3 reads TGTGCCAGCAGCTACGAACCGGGACAGGGGGCCTACGAGCAGTACTTC. Its protein is CASSYEPGQGAYEQYF. This chain connects TRBV5-4 to TRBJ2-7, with 11 bases aligning to TRBD1. Germline CDR1 SGHNT, CDR2 YYREEE (reference sequence). The CDR3 length is 16 residues. The junction had 7 bases not matched to a gene; V was cut back by 3 bases and J by 2 bases.

The sample holds many counts of this clonotype. The chain links TRBV19 to TRBJ2-1; 9 bases match TRBD2. Germline-derived CDR1 and CDR2 are LNHDA and SQIVND (reference sequence). The CDR3 contains 17 residues. V lost 3 bases to trimming and J lost 5 bases; unmatched junction nucleotides: 11. CDR3 sequence: CASSIHLPAGGNNEQFF. For the CDR3, the DNA is TGTGCCAGTAGTATTCATCTACCAGCGGGGGGCAACAATGAGCAGTTCTTC.

This clonotype has just a few counts. The V gene is TRBV2, the J gene TRBJ2-3; maybe TRBD1 (6 bases). Trimming removed 5 bases at V and 2 bases at J, with 11 bases between. The CDR3 contains 14 residues. Looked up from germline, CDR1 is SNHLY and CDR2 is FYNNEI. DNA of the CDR3: TGTGCCAGCAGTCGGGACATAACCACAGATACGCAGTATTTT. Its translation: CASSRDITTDTQYF.

The sample holds many counts of this clonotype. The gene calls are TRBV5-1 and TRBJ2-5; perhaps TRBD1 as D (5 bases). Trimming stripped 0 bases from V and 2 bases from J, with 11 bases between. This CDR3 comprises 15 residues. Germline assignment: CDR1 SGHRS and CDR2 YFSETQ. For the CDR3, the DNA is TGCGCCAGCAGCTTGGGACAGCCTCGGCAAGAGACCCAGTACTTC. This codes for CASSLGQPRQETQYF. The entire variable domain, with the rest obtained from reference TRBV5-1 and TRBJ2-5, is as follows: KAGVTQTPRYLIKTRGQQVTLSCSPISGHRSVSWYQQTPGQGLQFLFEYFSETQRNKGNFPGRFSGRQFSNSRSEMNVSTLELGDSALYLCASSLGQPRQETQYFGPGTRLLVL.

Of note for this clonotype: This may be a read error, as it is one base from a much larger clone. The rearrangement uses TRBV6-1 and TRBJ1-4; D unresolved. Trimming took 10 bases from V and 10 from J, leaving 16 bases between them. From germline, CDR1 is MNHNS and CDR2 SASEGT. The CDR3 length is 12 residues. The CDR3 loop is CAITDDIGKLFF. DNA of the CDR3: TGTGCCATCACCGATGACATTGGAAAACTGTTTTTT.

This clonotype occurred once. This may arise from a read error, as a much more abundant clone is one base away. This rearrangement joins TRBV6-1 to TRBJ1-3; maybe TRBD1 (5 bases). This CDR3 contains 14 residues. Trimming shortened V by 5 bases and J by 6 bases, and 14 bases separated the two germline ends. Germline CDR1 is MNHNS and CDR2 is SASEGT. In nucleotides, the CDR3 is TGTGCCAGCAGTCCCCGTGAAGGGGTAAACACCATATATTTT. Translating it yields CASSPREGVNTIYF.